A single TCR beta chain is shown here with its context. As yet, its antigen is unknown. This sample stems from a study of cytomegalovirus exposure and HLA in healthy donors. The PCR used 60 Vbeta and 13 Jbeta primers. Methods used by the authors: The count from a later analysis was roughly 80 million unique TCR beta chains, 9.5 million to 11 million of them shared. Here immunoSEQ multiplex PCR was the method, and the copy in TCRdb shows in-frame clones only, minus some. V and J calls and clone size are as listed in that table; D and trimming were resolved from the DNA. The profile shows approximately 210,000 clones, 82% of them singletons. Study-level findings and limits: Analysis was carried out at a later point, and it linked a missense DCLRE1C variant to TCR beta V- and J-gene trimming. Indistinguishable V segments, including TRBV6-2 and TRBV6-3, were excluded.

Deletions cut 4 bases from V and 0 bases from J, with 7 bases between. The CDR3 loop spans 13 amino acids. Germline CDR1 reads SGHNT; CDR2 reads YYREEE (reference sequence). The gene calls are TRBV5-4 and TRBJ1-2; D possibly corresponds to TRBD1 (5 bases). This receptor was taken from a man aged 35 to 55 in good health and CMV-seropositive. Sequences were obtained from PBMCs. The chain's CDR3 is CASSVTANYGYTF. In nucleotides, the CDR3 is TGTGCCAGCAGCGTGACAGCTAACTATGGCTACACCTTC. The full variable domain, with the rest looked up from reference TRBV5-4 and TRBJ1-2, is ETGVTQSPTHLIKTRGQQVTLRCSSQSGHNTVSWYQQALGQGPQFIFQYYREEENGRGNFPPRFSGLQFPNYSSELNVNALELDDSALYLCASSVTANYGYTFGSGTRLTVV.